The 21 T cell receptor beta chains reported below all come from one sample, sequenced in a study of T cells expressing NK-cell markers. One entry per CDR3 protein, without DNA, is what TCRdb gives after re-calling the 5' RACE reads. The specimen's table records fewer than 550,000 distinct CDR3 sequences. The sequenced sample consisted of blood T cells: a sorted CD56 or NKG2C T cell subset, CD4+ or CD8+ T cells, or bulk PBMC T cells (not recorded which). The receptor source for this set is a woman aged 50 to 60 in good health.

The chain couples TRBV24-1 to TRBJ2-2; lacking DNA, the TRBD2 call made by TCRdb goes unchecked. Germline V gives CDR1 KGHDR, CDR2 SFDVKD. The CDR3 is 16 residues long. CDR3 region: CATSDLRAGNTGELFF.

V and J are TRBV7-9 and TRBJ2-3; TCRdb proposes TRBD2, but this gene call is untestable without DNA. The V gene's germline CDR1 is SEHNR and CDR2 FQNEAQ (reference sequence). CDR3 length: 16 amino acids. The CDR3 is CASSLADGPTPDTQYF.

The chain recombines TRBV5-1 with TRBJ2-3; TCRdb's D gene call, TRBD2, goes unchecked for lack of DNA. The CDR3 loop spans 16 amino acids. Per the germline V gene, CDR1 is SGHRS and CDR2 is YFSETQ. CDR3 loop: CASSSGLAGRGDTQYF.

The rearrangement joins TRBV2 to TRBJ1-5. Germline V lookup: CDR1 SNHLY, CDR2 FYNNEI. The CDR3 has 12 amino acids. The CDR3 loop reads CASSVGGPPQHF.

This chain connects TRBV19 to TRBJ1-5; TCRdb's D gene call, TRBD1, goes unchecked for lack of DNA. CDR1 and CDR2 (germline): LNHDA, SQIVND (reference sequence). This CDR3 comprises 14 residues. The CDR3 loop reads CASRTQGGNQPQHF.

The chain employs TRBV10-3 and TRBJ2-7; TCRdb lists TRBD1, though no DNA is available to test this call. The CDR3 runs 15 residues. Per germline, CDR1 ENHRY and CDR2 SYGVKD. CDR3 in amino acids: CAISESRGASGEQYF.

The V and J genes are TRBV7-2 and TRBJ1-1. Germline loops: CDR1 SGHTA, CDR2 FQGNSA. This CDR3 region has 16 residues. The CDR3 sequence: CASSSTVGRVTTEAFF.

The chain's CDR3 is CASSVVPSGTSTDTQYF. The rearrangement joins TRBV9 to TRBJ2-3; TCRdb's D gene call, TRBD2, goes unchecked for lack of DNA. Germline CDR1 and CDR2: SGDLS and YYNGEE. The CDR3 covers 17 residues.

V gene TRBV29-1 combines with J gene TRBJ1-1; TCRdb lists TRBD1, though no DNA is available to test this call. Germline CDR1 is SQVTM and CDR2 is ANQGSEA. This CDR3 contains 13 residues. CDR3 residues: CSAQQGWKTEAFF.

The chain links TRBV16 to TRBJ1-5; the TCRdb D gene call, TRBD1, has no DNA to confirm it. The CDR3 is made up of 15 amino acids. Looked up from germline, CDR1 is KGHSY and CDR2 is FQNENV. The CDR3 sequence: CASSLQGQGNQPQHF.

V gene TRBV11-3 combines with J gene TRBJ2-1; TCRdb selects TRBD2, and the lack of DNA leaves this call unchecked. The CDR3 has 15 amino acids. The germline V gene has CDR1 SGHNT and CDR2 YENEEA. The CDR3 loop is CASSQSGLSYNEQFF.

This chain connects TRBV6-5 to TRBJ2-2; TCRdb selects TRBD1, and the lack of DNA leaves this call unchecked. The CDR3 has 16 residues. Germline CDR1 is MNHEY and CDR2 is SVGAGI. The CDR3 is CASSYVGTGASGELFF.

The chain joins TRBV7-6 to TRBJ2-3; TCRdb designates TRBD2, a call that cannot be tested without DNA. This CDR3 is 15 amino acids long. Per the germline V gene, CDR1 is SGHVS and CDR2 is FNYEAQ. This CDR3 reads CASSSWTSGADTQYF.

The rearrangement joins TRBV20-1 to TRBJ2-5; the D call from TCRdb, TRBD1, cannot be confirmed without DNA. This CDR3 is built from 16 residues. Germline CDR1 reads DFQATT; CDR2 reads SNEGSKA (reference sequence). The CDR3 region is CSANPLGQGGVETQYF.

This sequence joins TRBV7-9 and TRBJ2-3; TCRdb lists TRBD2, though no DNA is available to test this call. Germline V gene lookup returns CDR1 SEHNR and CDR2 FQNEAQ (reference sequence). The CDR3 covers 14 residues. CDR3: CASSNPGLADTQYF. The full variable domain, in which reference TRBV7-9 and TRBJ2-3 provide the parts outside the CDR3, is DTGVSQNPRHKITKRGQNVTFRCDPISEHNRLYWYRQTLGQGPEFLTYFQNEAQLEKSRLLSDRFSAERPKGSFSTLEIQRTEQGDSAMYLCASSNPGLADTQYFGPGTRLTVL.

The CDR3 sequence: CASSRTAATEAFF. The chain recombines TRBV12-3 or TRBV12-4 with TRBJ1-1. CDR3 length: 13 amino acids.

The chain links TRBV7-9 to TRBJ2-5; TCRdb selects TRBD2, and the lack of DNA leaves this call unchecked. Germline CDR1 reads SEHNR; CDR2 reads FQNEAQ (reference sequence). The CDR3 runs to 15 residues. The CDR3 is CASSFLAGVKETQYF.

J is TRBJ2-1 and V is TRBV7-2; TCRdb outputs TRBD2, but without DNA this stays unchecked. The CDR3 is 14 residues long. Germline CDR1 and CDR2: SGHTA and FQGNSA. CDR3 region: CASSSRPAESEQFF.

This CDR3 reads CSGRAGYEQYF. This chain uses TRBV29-1 with TRBJ2-7; the TRBD2 assignment by TCRdb is unverifiable without DNA. CDR1 is SQVTM, CDR2 ANQGSEA, per germline. The CDR3 covers 11 residues.

The chain combines TRBV12-3 or TRBV12-4 with TRBJ2-5; TCRdb picks TRBD1, but there is no DNA to check that call. The CDR3 is 19 amino acids. CDR3 region: CASSLWSETGDVLRETQYF.

The V and J genes are TRBV27 and TRBJ1-5; with no DNA, the TCRdb D assignment of TRBD1 cannot be verified. Germline values: CDR1 MNHEY, CDR2 SMNVEV (reference sequence). This CDR3 contains 15 residues. CDR3 sequence: CASSFQGMPPSPQHF.